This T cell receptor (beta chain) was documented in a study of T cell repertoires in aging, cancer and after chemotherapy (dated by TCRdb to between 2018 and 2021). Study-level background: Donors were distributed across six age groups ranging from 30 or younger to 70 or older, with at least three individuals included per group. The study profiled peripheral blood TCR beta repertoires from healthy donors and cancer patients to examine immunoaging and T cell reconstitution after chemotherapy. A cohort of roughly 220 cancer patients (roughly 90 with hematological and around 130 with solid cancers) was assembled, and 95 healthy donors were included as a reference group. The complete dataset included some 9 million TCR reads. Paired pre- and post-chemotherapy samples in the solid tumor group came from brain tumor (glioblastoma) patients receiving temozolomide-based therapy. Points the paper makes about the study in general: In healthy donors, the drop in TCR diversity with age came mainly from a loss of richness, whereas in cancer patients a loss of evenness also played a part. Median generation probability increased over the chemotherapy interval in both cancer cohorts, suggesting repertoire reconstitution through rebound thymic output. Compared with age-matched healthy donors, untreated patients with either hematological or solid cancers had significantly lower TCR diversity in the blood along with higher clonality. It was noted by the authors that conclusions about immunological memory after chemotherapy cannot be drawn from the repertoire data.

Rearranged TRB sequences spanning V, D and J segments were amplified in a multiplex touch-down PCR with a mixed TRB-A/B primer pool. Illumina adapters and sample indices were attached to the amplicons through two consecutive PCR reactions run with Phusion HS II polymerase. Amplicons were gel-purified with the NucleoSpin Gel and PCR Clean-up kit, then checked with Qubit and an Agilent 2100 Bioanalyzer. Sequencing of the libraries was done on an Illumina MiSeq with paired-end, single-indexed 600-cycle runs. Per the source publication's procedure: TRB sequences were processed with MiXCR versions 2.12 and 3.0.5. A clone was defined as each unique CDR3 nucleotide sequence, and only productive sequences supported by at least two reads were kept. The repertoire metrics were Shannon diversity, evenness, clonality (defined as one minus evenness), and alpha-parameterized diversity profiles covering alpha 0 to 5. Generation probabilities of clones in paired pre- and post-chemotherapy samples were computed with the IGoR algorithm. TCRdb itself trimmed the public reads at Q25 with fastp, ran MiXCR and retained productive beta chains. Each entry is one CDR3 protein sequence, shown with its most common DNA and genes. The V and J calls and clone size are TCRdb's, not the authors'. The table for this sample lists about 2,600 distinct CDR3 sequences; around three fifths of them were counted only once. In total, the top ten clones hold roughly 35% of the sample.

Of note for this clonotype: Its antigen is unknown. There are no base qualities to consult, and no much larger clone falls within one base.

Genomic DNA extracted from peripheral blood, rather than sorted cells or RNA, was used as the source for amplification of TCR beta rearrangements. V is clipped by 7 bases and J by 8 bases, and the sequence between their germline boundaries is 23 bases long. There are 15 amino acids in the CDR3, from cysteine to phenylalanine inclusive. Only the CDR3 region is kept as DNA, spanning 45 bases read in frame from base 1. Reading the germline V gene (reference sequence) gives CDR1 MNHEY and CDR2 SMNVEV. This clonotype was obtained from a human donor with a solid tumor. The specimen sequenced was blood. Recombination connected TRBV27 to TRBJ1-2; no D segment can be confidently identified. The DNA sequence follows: TGTGCCAGCAACGCTCGTTATGCTCGGGGTGGGGGCTACACCTTC. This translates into CASNARYARGGGYTF.